This T cell receptor (beta chain) was sequenced for a study of T-cell reconstitution after alpha-beta-depleted transplantation in children. A library of TCRbeta sequences, prepared with unique molecular identifiers, was generated. TCRdb reprocessed the PCR reads with MiXCR, giving one entry per CDR3 protein. This table holds approximately 350,000 distinct CDR3 sequences, approximately 12% found once. The receptor was isolated from a human donor who donated a stem cell graft to a child with Fanconi anemia. Sample: PBMCs, taken from the stem cell graft.

Here the CDR3 reads CAIRGDGGAEDTQYF. The CDR3 DNA sequence: TGTGCCATCAGAGGGGACGGTGGGGCTGAAGATACGCAGTATTTT. V usage is TRBV10-3 and J usage is TRBJ2-3; D is perhaps TRBD1 or TRBD2 (5 bases each). V was clipped by 6 bases and J by 5 bases, with 18 bases between them. The CDR3 has 15 amino acids. Germline CDR1 reads ENHRY; CDR2 reads SYGVKD.